The next 29 T cell receptor beta chains were all read from a single sample in a study of neurological immune-mediated disorders. Each CDR3 protein is one row after TCRdb ran MiXCR on the 5' RACE reads. The sample lists under 80,000 distinct CDR3 sequences; over 12% were seen once. The sample was PBMCs. These receptor sequences come from a woman aged 45 to 65 in good health.

This sequence joins TRBV4-1 and TRBJ2-1; 15 bases agree with TRBD2. This CDR3 is 18 amino acids long. V was clipped by 3 bases and J by 15 bases; unmatched bases: 18. Germline V lookup: CDR1 MGHRA, CDR2 YSYEKL. The CDR3 bases are TGCGCCAGCAGCCACCGACCTAACCCGGGACTAGCGGGGGGTCCGGGGTTCTTC. Its protein product is CASSHRPNPGLAGGPGFF.

This clonotype was counted ten times or more. This chain connects TRBV5-1 to TRBJ1-2; 11 nucleotides align to TRBD1. Trimming took 4 bases from V and 2 from J; bases not matched to a gene: 4. CDR3 size: 15 residues. Germline V lookup: CDR1 SGHRS, CDR2 YFSETQ. CDR3 residues: CASSTGTGGNYGYTF. The CDR3 bases are TGCGCCAGCAGCACTGGGACAGGGGGAAACTATGGCTACACCTTC.

This clonotype occurred many times. V is TRBV5-1 and J is TRBJ2-1, with 7 bases fitting TRBD1. The CDR3 length is 16 residues. Trimming cost V 0 bases and J 0 bases; bases outside gene matches: 3. Per the germline V gene, CDR1 is SGHRS and CDR2 is YFSETQ. The CDR3 spells CASSLDGTVSYNEQFF. The CDR3 DNA follows: TGCGCCAGCAGCTTGGACGGGACAGTCTCCTACAATGAGCAGTTCTTC. Together with reference TRBV5-1 and TRBJ2-1, the CDR3 gives the full variable domain: KAGVTQTPRYLIKTRGQQVTLSCSPISGHRSVSWYQQTPGQGLQFLFEYFSETQRNKGNFPGRFSGRQFSNSRSEMNVSTLELGDSALYLCASSLDGTVSYNEQFFGPGTRLTVL.

V is TRBV5-1 and J is TRBJ2-1; 8 bases map to TRBD1. CDR1 and CDR2 (germline): SGHRS, YFSETQ. Germline trimming cut 6 bases from V and 7 bases from J; bases unmatched to any gene: 9. The CDR3 runs 14 residues. CDR3: CASTSGGSENEQFF. DNA of the CDR3: TGCGCCAGCACCTCAGGGGGCTCGGAGAATGAGCAGTTCTTC.

This clonotype came up many times. V gene TRBV5-1 combines with J gene TRBJ1-1; no firm D call. The germline V and J ends were trimmed by 2 bases and 5 bases, with 13 bases remaining between them. Per germline, CDR1 SGHRS and CDR2 YFSETQ. CDR3 length: 14 amino acids. The CDR3 is CASSLVGEETEAFF. The CDR3 DNA follows: TGCGCCAGCAGCTTAGTCGGGGAGGAAACTGAAGCTTTCTTT.

Points on this clonotype: One base away lies a much larger clone, so this may be a sequencing read error. This sequence joins TRBV5-1 and TRBJ2-2; no clear D. This CDR3 is built from 15 residues. Germline V gives CDR1 SGHRS, CDR2 YFSETQ. The CDR3 DNA sequence: TGCGCCAACAGCCTGGTCCGGGTCACAGCCGGGGAGCTGTTTTTT. This codes for CANSLVRVTAGELFF.

The genes are TRBV12-3 or TRBV12-4 and TRBJ2-5, with D perhaps given as TRBD1 or TRBD2 (5 bases each). The CDR3 totals 14 residues. Trimming took off 7 bases at V and 1 base at J, with 13 bases between the two ends. The CDR3: CASNMAGAQETQYF. The CDR3 DNA is TGTGCCAGCAATATGGCCGGGGCCCAAGAGACCCAGTACTTC.

This clonotype was recorded many times. CDR3 coding DNA: TGCAGTGCTAGCCAGGGCGGGGGAAGCTCCTACAATGAGCAGTTCTTC. This translates into CSASQGGGSSYNEQFF. V and J are TRBV20-1 and TRBJ2-1; 7 nucleotides line up with TRBD2. CDR1 is DFQATT, CDR2 SNEGSKA, per germline (reference sequence). The CDR3 loop spans 16 amino acids. The trim removed 3 bases at V and 0 bases at J, leaving 8 bases unmatched.

As regards this clonotype: Since a much larger clone is just one base distant, this may be a read error. The rearrangement uses TRBV28 and TRBJ2-7; D is undetermined. The CDR3 spans 11 residues. Germline V gene sequence: CDR1 MDHEN, CDR2 SYDVKM. Trimming removed 5 bases from V and 7 bases from J, with 9 bases in between. The CDR3 sequence: CASSPWKEQYF. DNA for the CDR3: TGTGCCAGCAGTCCCTGGAAGGAGCAGTACTTC.

This clonotype has ten or more counts. This sequence joins TRBV28 and TRBJ1-2, with 7 bases aligning to TRBD1. The CDR3 is 14 residues long. V shed 7 bases and J 6 bases; nucleotides not matched to a gene: 11. Germline V gene data show CDR1 as MDHEN and CDR2 as SYDVKM. The CDR3 protein is CASTYTARGHGYTF. CDR3 nucleotides: TGTGCCAGCACATATACCGCGAGGGGGCATGGCTACACCTTC.

This clonotype came up many times. The rearrangement uses TRBV5-1 and TRBJ2-5; 8 bases agree with TRBD1. This CDR3 is built from 15 residues. Germline assignment: CDR1 SGHRS and CDR2 YFSETQ. V was clipped by 4 bases and J by 5 bases; unmatched bases: 10. Here the CDR3 reads CASSGTRGQRETQYF. Written as DNA, the CDR3 is TGCGCCAGCAGCGGCACCAGGGGGCAGAGGGAGACCCAGTACTTC. The whole variable domain, remainder taken from reference TRBV5-1 and TRBJ2-5, is KAGVTQTPRYLIKTRGQQVTLSCSPISGHRSVSWYQQTPGQGLQFLFEYFSETQRNKGNFPGRFSGRQFSNSRSEMNVSTLELGDSALYLCASSGTRGQRETQYFGPGTRLLVL.

This clonotype was seen ten or more times. This chain uses TRBV29-1 with TRBJ2-3, with a weak D call TRBD2 (6 bases). The CDR3 is 13 amino acids. Germline CDR1 is SQVTM and CDR2 is ANQGSEA. With 3 bases removed from V and 4 bases from J, the gap between germline ends came to 11 bases. The CDR3 coding sequence is TGCAGCGTTGATCGGCGGGGTTCAGATACGCAGTATTTT. Its translation: CSVDRRGSDTQYF.

This clonotype was recorded at least ten times. The V and J genes are TRBV7-8 and TRBJ2-1; possibly TRBD1 for D (6 bases). CDR3 length: 15 residues. The germline CDR1 and CDR2 sequences are SGHVS and FQNEAQ. Trimming shortened V by 0 bases and J by 6 bases, and 12 bases separated the two germline ends. CDR3 in DNA: TGTGCCAGCAGCTTAGCCATTATACAGGGCAATGAGCAGTTCTTC. Amino acids: CASSLAIIQGNEQFF.

This clonotype was detected many times. The chain combines TRBV10-3 with TRBJ2-7, with TRBD2 matching over 10 bases. CDR1 and CDR2 (germline): ENHRY, SYGVKD. Unmatched junction bases numbered 3, after V lost 6 bases and J lost 1 base. This CDR3 contains 14 residues. The CDR3 nucleotides are TGTGCCATCAGCGATAGCGGGAGGTCCTACGAGCAGTACTTC. Translation: CAISDSGRSYEQYF.

A remark on this clonotype: One end of the junction is discordant with germline, which a read error may explain. The chain couples TRBV14 to TRBJ1-1; D is unresolved. Germline V gene lookup returns CDR1 SGHDN and CDR2 FVKESK. This CDR3 contains 15 residues. The chain's CDR3 is CASSQELGFGTKAFF. The CDR3 coding sequence is TGTGCCAGCAGCCAAGAGTTAGGTTTCGGCACTAAAGCTTTCTTT.

The J gene is TRBJ2-1, the V gene TRBV2, with 11 bases identical to TRBD2. V lost 6 bases, J lost 10 bases, and 5 bases stayed unmatched. In germline, CDR1 is SNHLY, CDR2 FYNNEI. This CDR3 contains 13 residues. In DNA form, the CDR3 reads TGTGCCAGCAGCCCTACTAGCGGGGGAGAGCAGTTCTTC. Protein: CASSPTSGGEQFF.

There are many counts of this clonotype. This chain connects TRBV7-2 to TRBJ2-2, with 7 positions matching TRBD1. The CDR3 covers 16 residues. Germline V gene lookup returns CDR1 SGHTA and CDR2 FQGNSA. V lost 5 bases, J lost 3 bases, and 9 bases stayed unmatched. The CDR3 is CASSPRGSPDTGELFF. CDR3 coding DNA: TGTGCCAGCAGCCCCAGGGGGTCCCCGGACACCGGGGAGCTGTTTTTT.

About this clonotype itself: The conserved final phenylalanine or tryptophan is absent from the CDR3, which likely points to a read error. The chain links TRBV20-1 to TRBJ2-7; a weak D match, TRBD1 (5 bases). The CDR3 sequence is 15 residues long. Germline V CDR1 and CDR2: DFQATT, SNEGSKA (reference sequence). In nucleotides, the CDR3 is TGCAGTGCTTCCTCCCGACAGCGCGTCTCCTACGGGCAGTACTTA. Translated, it gives CSASSRQRVSYGQYL.

This clonotype came up many times. The chain recombines TRBV5-1 with TRBJ2-1; no clear D. The CDR3 is 14 amino acids. CDR1 is SGHRS, CDR2 YFSETQ, per germline. Trimming removed 0 bases from V and 6 bases from J, with 10 bases in between. This chain's CDR3 is CASSLANGGNEQFF. CDR3 DNA: TGCGCCAGCAGCTTGGCTAATGGCGGCAATGAGCAGTTCTTC.

In regard to this clonotype: Germline is not matched at one junction end, which may reflect a read error. The chain links TRBV11-2 to TRBJ2-3, with D unresolved. CDR3 length equals 15 residues. From germline, CDR1 is SGHAT and CDR2 FQNNGV. The CDR3 spells CATSLDVGGTDTQYF. The DNA for the CDR3 is TGTGCCACCAGCTTAGATGTGGGTGGGACAGATACGCAGTATTTT.

This clonotype has at least ten counts. The chain carries TRBV20-1 and TRBJ2-3; D gene uncertain. Germline lookup yields CDR1 DFQATT and CDR2 SNEGSKA (reference sequence). Trimming took 6 bases from V and 0 from J, leaving 10 bases between them. The CDR3 is made up of 13 amino acids. For the CDR3, the DNA is TGCAGTGCCATACATGGCAGCACAGATACGCAGTATTTT. This gives the protein CSAIHGSTDTQYF.

This clonotype was recorded at least ten times. This sequence joins TRBV5-1 and TRBJ2-5; no firm D call. The germline V gene has CDR1 SGHRS and CDR2 YFSETQ. This CDR3 has 15 residues. The germline V and J ends were trimmed by 4 bases and 3 bases, with 16 bases remaining between them. The CDR3 coding sequence is TGCGCCAGCAGCCTAACGACCGGGCCGGAAGAGACCCAGTACTTC. Translating gives CASSLTTGPEETQYF.

This clonotype was seen many times. The chain combines TRBV7-6 with TRBJ2-1, with no clear D. The CDR3 has 14 residues. Looked up from germline, CDR1 is SGHVS and CDR2 is FNYEAQ. Trimming left V 1 base short and J 6 bases short, with 10 bases between. The CDR3 DNA is TGTGCCAGCAGCTTAGTACATCAGATCAATGAGCAGTTCTTC. Amino acid sequence: CASSLVHQINEQFF.

This chain uses TRBV7-2 with TRBJ2-3; 11 nucleotides line up with TRBD2. The CDR3 totals 16 residues. Per the germline V gene, CDR1 is SGHTA and CDR2 is FQGNSA. V trimming: 3 bases; J trimming: 5 bases; junction bases outside the gene matches: 7. CDR3 bases: TGTGCCAGCAGCTTGACCGGGACTAGCGGAAGAGATACGCAGTATTTT. It is translated as CASSLTGTSGRDTQYF.

This clonotype came up many times. The chain links TRBV5-1 to TRBJ2-3; 8 nucleotides line up with TRBD1. The CDR3 consists of 15 residues. Germline-derived CDR1 and CDR2 are SGHRS and YFSETQ. The V gene end was trimmed by 3 bases and the J gene end by 1 base; junction bases not matched to a gene: 4. The CDR3 DNA reads as TGCGCCAGCAGCTCGGGACAGGAGGGCACAGATACGCAGTATTTT. It codes for CASSSGQEGTDTQYF.

This clonotype showed up many times. The V and J genes are TRBV5-1 and TRBJ2-1; 11 bases agree with TRBD2. Trimming at V came to 0 bases and at J to 8 bases, leaving 4 bases not matched to a gene. The CDR3 loop spans 15 amino acids. CDR1 and CDR2 (germline): SGHRS, YFSETQ. The CDR3 DNA reads TGCGCCAGCAGCTTGGCGCTAGCGGGGGGCGATGAGCAGTTCTTC. It is translated as CASSLALAGGDEQFF.

A single count supports this clonotype. The V call is TRBV7-8, the J call TRBJ2-1; D perhaps matches TRBD2 (5 bases). V was clipped by 4 bases and J by 9 bases, with 10 bases between them. CDR1 is SGHVS and CDR2 is FQNEAQ in the germline V gene. This CDR3 has 12 amino acids. The CDR3 region is CASSWERSEQFF. The CDR3 nucleotides are TGTGCCAGCAGCTGGGAGCGAAGTGAGCAGTTCTTC.

In this sample, this clonotype turned up many times. This chain joins TRBV7-3 and TRBJ2-3, with D uncertain. Germline V gene sequence: CDR1 SGHTA, CDR2 FQGTGA. Between the trimmed V and J ends, which lost 5 bases and 2 bases, there was a span of 8 bases. The CDR3 spans 13 residues. CDR3 sequence: CASSPPFTDTQYF. The CDR3 bases are TGTGCCAGCAGCCCCCCGTTCACAGATACGCAGTATTTT.

As concerns this clonotype: Given the absence of the conserved phenylalanine or tryptophan at the CDR3 end, a read error is likely. This chain joins TRBV7-2 and TRBJ2-5; the D is unclear. Looked up from germline, CDR1 is SGHTA and CDR2 is FQGNSA. CDR3 length equals 11 residues. The CDR3 sequence: CVSSFRETQYL. CDR3 nucleotide sequence: TGTGTCAGCAGCTTCAGGGAGACCCAGTACCTC.